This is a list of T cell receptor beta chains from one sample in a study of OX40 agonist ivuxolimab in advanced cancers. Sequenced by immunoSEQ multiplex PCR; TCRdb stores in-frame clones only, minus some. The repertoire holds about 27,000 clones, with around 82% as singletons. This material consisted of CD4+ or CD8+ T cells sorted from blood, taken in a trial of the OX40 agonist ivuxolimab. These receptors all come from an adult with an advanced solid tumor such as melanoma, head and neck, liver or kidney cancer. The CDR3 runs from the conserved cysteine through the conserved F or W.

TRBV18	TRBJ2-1	CASSPPNNEQFF
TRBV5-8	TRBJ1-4	CASSPGTGNDEKLFF
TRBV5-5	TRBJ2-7	CASSSSGLYEQYF
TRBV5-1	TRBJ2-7	CASSLTRGYEQYF
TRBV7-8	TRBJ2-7	CASSLLGSSYEQYF
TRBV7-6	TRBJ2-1	CASSLQGRGSYNEQFF
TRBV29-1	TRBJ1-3	CSVEDKNQLLGNTIYF
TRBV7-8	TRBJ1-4	CASSSQTGSEKLFF
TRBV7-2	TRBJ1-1	CASSLPDTEAFF
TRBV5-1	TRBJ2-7	CASAEQERRSYEQYF
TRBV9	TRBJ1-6	CASSVRGAGSPLHF
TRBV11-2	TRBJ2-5	CASSLREWDNHIETQYF
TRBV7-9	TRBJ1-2	CASSWTGRKGDGYTF
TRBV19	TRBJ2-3	CASSIAGVGTDTQYF
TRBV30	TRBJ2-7	CAWSVNWGLEQYF
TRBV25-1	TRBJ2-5	CASSEWGSGAAETQYF
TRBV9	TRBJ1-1	CASSSGLNTEAFF
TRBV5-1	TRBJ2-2	CASSLGTGGIATGELFF
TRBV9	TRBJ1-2	CASGGPGENYGYTF
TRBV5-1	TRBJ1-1	CASSLAGNTHVEAFF
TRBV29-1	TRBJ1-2	CSVEEPGYGYGYTF
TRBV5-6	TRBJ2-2	CASSLSSGMAGTGELFF
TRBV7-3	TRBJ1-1	CASSLTLRAEAFF
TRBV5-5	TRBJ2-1	CASIAPGLGEQFF
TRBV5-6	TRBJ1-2	CASSLGTGGTRRPYGYTF
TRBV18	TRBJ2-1	CASSTQGVEQFF
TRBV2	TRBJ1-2	CASSGQGVGYTF
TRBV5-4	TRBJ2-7	CASSLEGRSYEQYF
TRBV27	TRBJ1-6	CASSSRVNSPLHF
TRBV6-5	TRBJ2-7	CASSLGQTYEQYF